This T cell receptor (beta chain) was captured by sequencing in a study of identical twins (dated by TCRdb to about 2016). In terms of the full investigation: The study deep-sequenced TCR alpha and beta repertoires from monozygotic twins, unrelated adults of various ages and cord blood to test whether fetal clonotypes persist. To rule out contamination, replicate twin experiments were performed at different times with different library preparation protocols.

Library generation was performed with 5' RACE. The sequencer listed for this sample is Illumina HiSeq 2000. A universal primer binding site was added through template switching, and the final cDNA carried a unique molecular identifier so that TCR cDNA molecules could be counted accurately. Specific primers in the conserved constant-segment region were used to synthesize first-strand cDNA for the TCR alpha and beta chains. To control for contamination, every cDNA library carried two barcodes: a SMART-Mk sample barcode plus Illumina barcodes. TruSeq adapter sequences along with Illumina sample barcodes were introduced in two successive PCR steps. Sequencing of the TCR alpha and beta cDNA libraries was done on the Illumina HiSeq platform using custom primers. As for the original processing: Raw reads were processed with MiGEC to extract unique molecular identifiers, and MiXCR was used to determine CDR3 positions. For each individual, recombination models were inferred using an EM algorithm with the repgenHMM and IGoR tools. Shared clonotype analysis was performed with the tcR package in R, normalizing sharing by the product of cloneset sizes. To study raw recombination without the effects of thymic and clonal selection, out-of-frame nonproductive sequences were analyzed. TCRdb reanalyzed the raw reads on its own, using fastp at Q25 for trimming and MiXCR for clone calling, and kept in-frame beta chains. Every CDR3 protein is listed once, alongside the most common genes and DNA of its rows. The V and J calls and clone size come from TCRdb's table, not from the authors' own analysis. The sample table holds 470,000 or so distinct CDR3 sequences, of which around 24% were seen once. The ten largest clones take up just under 3% of the sample.

Taken from the germline V gene (reference sequence), the CDR1 and CDR2 loops are DFQATT and SNEGSKA. V trim: 5 bases; J trim: 4 bases; unmatched bases: 3. From its cysteine to its phenylalanine, the CDR3 spans 13 amino acids. Just the 39-base CDR3 DNA is kept, in frame starting at base 1. Every donor was a healthy Caucasian. The twin cohort comprised three pairs of female monozygotic twins, all aged about 18 to 29 years. Positive isolation kits from Invitrogen were used to isolate CD4+ and CD8+ T cell populations. Paper-wide results and their limitations: Because the same donors could not be followed over many years, conclusions were based on cross-sectional statistical analysis. Out-of-frame TCR alpha sharing in monozygotic twins was systematically underestimated by recombination models, whereas sharing between unrelated individuals was in agreement with the recombination models. Compared with coincidental sharing between unrelated individuals, out-of-frame TCR alpha sequences shared between twins had an excess of sequences with low generation probability. In beta out-of-frame sequences, excess twin sharing was weaker, because having fewer shared sequences lowered the signal-to-noise ratio. Fewer insertions were carried by abundant cord blood beta clonotypes; a weaker similar trend was observed in young adult naive repertoires, while no such trend was observed in memory repertoires. Zero-insertion analyses could be partly confounded by invariant T cells such as MAIT and iNKT, though diverse VJ usage argued against such confounding for most clonotypes.

Regarding this clonotype: The specificity of this receptor is unknown. There are no base qualities to consult, and no much larger clone falls within one base.

The same sample was also studied in work on T cells expressing NK-cell markers. The second study's authors report: Three sorted T-cell subsets (CD3+CD56+NKG2C+, CD3+CD56+NKG2C- and CD3+CD56-NKG2C+) from seven to nine donors had their TCR beta-chain repertoires profiled. Of the eight sequenced donors, seven were found to be HCMV-seropositive and one was found to be HCMV-seronegative. In several experiments an anti-gammadeltaTCR antibody was added to restrict sorting to alphabetaTCR-expressing T cells. In several donors, the dominant CD3+CD56+NKG2C+ clonotypes ranked among the top 10 CD8+ clonotypes, making up roughly 1.0-8% of CD8+ T cells. Those dominant clonotypes were again the most abundant among CD3+CD56-NKG2C+ cells in a handful of donors, at about 28.3-60.1%. It remained unclear whether the expanded NKG2C-expressing T cell clones were specific for HCMV antigens. The eight sequenced donors were randomly selected healthy volunteers, three men and five women. HCMV serostatus was determined by detecting HCMV-specific IgG in serum with a commercial ELISA kit. MIGEC was used to demultiplex reads and group reads by UMI, and MiTCR was used to assemble and quantify clonotypes. Only TCR cDNA sequences supported by at least two reads were kept to exclude erroneous sequences. The tcR package was used for downstream repertoire analysis, and clonotypes were matched across fractions by CDR3 nucleotide sequence plus V segment. VDJmatch was used to annotate antigen specificity against VDJdb, with one amino acid substitution allowed in CDR3.

This chain joins TRBV20-1 to TRBJ2-2; TRBD2 aligns with 8 central bases. The source material was CD4+ T cells sorted from blood. The receptor comes from a woman under 30 in good health. Read as DNA, the sequence is TGCAGTGCTGGAGCGGGGGCCACCGGGGAGCTGTTTTTT. This codes for CSAGAGATGELFF.